Following are 18 T cell receptor beta chains from one sample sequenced in a study of regulatory T cells in long-lasting Graves disease. Described time point: newly diagnosed GD, antithyroid drugs for less than 3 months. With RNA extracted from PBMCs as input, the TCR library was made. Both iRepertoire HTBI primers and Arm-PCR of CDR3 regions were used to build the TCR beta libraries. A single record per CDR3 protein comes from TCRdb applying MiXCR to the multiplex PCR reads. The table shows about 400,000 distinct CDR3 sequences, with around 15% occurring only once. The sample was also linked to a second study, of T cells in Graves' hyperthyroidism and ophthalmopathy.

The sequencing here drew on peripheral blood mononuclear cells (PBMCs), taken at new diagnosis, from a patient treated with antithyroid drugs. The origin of the receptors is a woman aged 18-29 years with Graves disease.

This clonotype was seen repeatedly, ten times or more. The CDR3 protein is CATSSAWDTQYF. DNA for the CDR3: TGTGCCACCAGCAGCGCTTGGGATACGCAGTATTTT. The chain is built from TRBV15 and TRBJ2-3, with D hard to call. Germline CDR1 is LNHNV and CDR2 is YYDKDF (reference sequence). V was cut by 3 bases and J by 6 bases, with 7 bases left in between. This CDR3 region has 12 residues.

This clonotype occurred a few times. V gene TRBV6-1 combines with J gene TRBJ1-2, with 9 bases aligning to TRBD1. Trimming took 6 bases from V and 2 from J; bases not matched to a gene: 4. The germline V gene has CDR1 MNHNS and CDR2 SASEGT. This CDR3 is built from 14 residues. The CDR3 reads CASRWTGENYGYTF. The DNA of the CDR3 is TGTGCCAGCAGATGGACAGGGGAAAACTATGGCTACACCTTC.

This clonotype turned up a few times. CDR3 coding DNA: TGTGCCAGCAGCATGGACAGGGGGATCTATGGCTACACCTTC. As protein: CASSMDRGIYGYTF. The chain uses TRBV7-9 and TRBJ1-2; the match to TRBD1 covers 10 bases. The CDR3 extends over 14 amino acids. CDR1 is SEHNR, CDR2 FQNEAQ, per germline (reference sequence). With V trimmed by 5 bases and J by 4 bases, 4 bases remained unmatched.

This clonotype was observed many times. The chain recombines TRBV11-2 with TRBJ1-5; 7 positions agree with TRBD1. Germline V gene lookup returns CDR1 SGHAT and CDR2 FQNNGV. The J segment lost 4 bases and the V segment lost 4 bases, leaving 1 base of the junction unmatched. CDR3 length: 13 amino acids. The CDR3 bases are TGTGCCAGCAGCTGGGACAGAAATCAGCCCCAGCATTTT. It encodes CASSWDRNQPQHF.

The chain has TRBV6-1 and TRBJ2-7; no clear D. Germline lookup yields CDR1 MNHNS and CDR2 SASEGT. There are 14 residues in the CDR3. The CDR3 loop reads CVSRPLGTKYEQYF. CDR3 bases: TGTGTTTCTCGTCCCCTGGGCACCAAATACGAGCAGTACTTC.

This clonotype was detected ten times or more. The gene calls are TRBV3-1 and TRBJ2-2; no firm D call. V was trimmed by 6 bases and J by 1 base, leaving 9 bases between them. The CDR3 is 14 amino acids. Germline values: CDR1 LGHDT, CDR2 YNNKEL (reference sequence). CDR3 region: CASSSDGNTGELFF. CDR3 in DNA: TGTGCCAGCAGTTCGGACGGGAACACCGGGGAGCTGTTTTTT.

The CDR3 DNA sequence: TGCAGTGCCCTGGACAGGGTTGATGAAAAACTGTTTTTT. Its protein is CSALDRVDEKLFF. The V gene is TRBV20-1, the J gene TRBJ1-4; TRBD1 aligns across 8 bases. Germline V gene lookup returns CDR1 DFQATT and CDR2 SNEGSKA (reference sequence). The CDR3 is made up of 13 amino acids. V was clipped by 6 bases and J by 6 bases; unmatched bases: 6.

The gene calls are TRBV3-1 and TRBJ1-2; D possibly corresponds to TRBD1 (6 bases). With 0 bases removed from V and 3 bases from J, the gap between germline ends came to 11 bases. Germline CDR1 reads LGHDT; CDR2 reads YNNKEL (reference sequence). The length of the CDR3 is 15 residues. CDR3 bases: TGTGCCAGCAGCCAAGATCCGGACAGCTACTATGGCTACACCTTC. Protein sequence: CASSQDPDSYYGYTF.

This clonotype was seen at least ten times. The chain has TRBV7-8 and TRBJ2-3, with a possible D match to TRBD1 (6 bases). Per the germline V gene, CDR1 is SGHVS and CDR2 is FQNEAQ. The CDR3 has 16 residues. Trimming removed 5 bases from V and 4 bases from J, with 19 bases in between. CDR3 in DNA: TGTGCCAGCAGCAAGTATCGACAGGTTTCCTCAGATACGCAGTATTTT. Translation: CASSKYRQVSSDTQYF.

This clonotype has just a few counts. V usage is TRBV5-4 and J usage is TRBJ2-3, with 15 bases that match TRBD2. Per germline, CDR1 SGHNT and CDR2 YYREEE (reference sequence). This CDR3 comprises 15 residues. V lost 4 bases and J lost 7; bases outside the gene matches: 4. The CDR3 nucleotides are TGTGCCAGCAGCCCGGGACTAGCGGGGGGAAATACGCAGTATTTT. Amino acids: CASSPGLAGGNTQYF.

The rearrangement links TRBV15 to TRBJ1-2, with TRBD1 as a possible D gene (5 bases). The V and J ends lost 1 base and 5 bases respectively, with 11 bases between them. CDR1 is LNHNV and CDR2 is YYDKDF in the germline V gene (reference sequence). The CDR3 contains 14 residues. The CDR3 DNA sequence: TGTGCCACCAGCAGAGGGGGGACGGCGTATGGCTACACCTTC. As protein: CATSRGGTAYGYTF. Together with reference TRBV15 and TRBJ1-2, the CDR3 gives the full variable domain: DAMVIQNPRYQVTQFGKPVTLSCSQTLNHNVMYWYQQKSSQAPKLLFHYYDKDFNNEADTPDNFQSRRPNTSFCFLDIRSPGLGDTAMYLCATSRGGTAYGYTFGSGTRLTVV.

V gene TRBV6-2 or TRBV6-3 combines with J gene TRBJ2-1; D is ambiguous. The germline CDR1 and CDR2 sequences are MNHEY and SVGEGT. The CDR3 spans 15 residues. V lost 2 bases and J lost 0, with 8 bases in between. CDR3 protein: CASSYKPSSYNEQFF. The CDR3 region has the DNA TGTGCCAGCAGTTACAAGCCTAGCTCCTACAATGAGCAGTTCTTC.

This clonotype was seen repeatedly, ten times or more. The V gene is TRBV3-1, the J gene TRBJ2-3; no clear D gene. The CDR3 extends over 14 amino acids. Germline CDR1 LGHDT, CDR2 YNNKEL (reference sequence). V lost 9 bases to trimming and J lost 0 bases, with 13 bases between them. CDR3: CASQLMTSTDTQYF. As DNA, the CDR3 is TGTGCCAGTCAGCTTATGACTAGCACAGATACGCAGTATTTT.

J is TRBJ2-7 and V is TRBV12-3 or TRBV12-4; D perhaps matches TRBD1 (6 bases). This CDR3 spans 12 amino acids. Trimming pared 4 bases from V and 6 bases from J, leaving 10 bases between. CDR3 loop: CASSSNRVEQYF. The CDR3 nucleotides are TGTGCCAGCAGTTCAAACAGGGTCGAGCAGTACTTC.

The chain couples TRBV5-5 to TRBJ2-5, with 12 positions matching TRBD1. The CDR3 sequence is 19 residues long. The germline V gene has CDR1 SGHKS and CDR2 YYEKEE (reference sequence). V trimming: 5 bases; J trimming: 4 bases; junction bases outside the gene matches: 18. The CDR3 loop is CASSSRTGTGGVYRETQYF. CDR3 nucleotide sequence: TGTGCCAGCAGTTCTAGAACCGGGACAGGGGGCGTTTATCGAGAGACCCAGTACTTC.

In this sample, this clonotype turned up many times. This chain links TRBV28 with TRBJ2-3; TRBD2 agrees at 9 bases. V shed 2 bases, J shed 4 bases, and the junction held 7 bases outside the gene matches. This CDR3 has 16 amino acids. From germline, CDR1 is MDHEN and CDR2 SYDVKM. CDR3 nucleotide sequence: TGTGCCAGCAGTTTACGGGGTCGCGGGAGGGCAGATACGCAGTATTTT. Its translation is CASSLRGRGRADTQYF.

This clonotype has only a few counts. The V call is TRBV6-2 or TRBV6-3, the J call TRBJ2-2; D is possibly TRBD1 (6 bases). This CDR3 comprises 16 residues. Trimming removed 0 bases at V and 0 bases at J, with 8 bases between. Germline loops: CDR1 MNHEY, CDR2 SVGEGT. The CDR3 protein is CASSYSGAPNTGELFF. DNA of the CDR3: TGTGCCAGCAGTTACTCGGGGGCCCCGAACACCGGGGAGCTGTTTTTT.

This clonotype was seen repeatedly, ten times or more. The V call is TRBV11-2, the J call TRBJ2-2; 7 positions match TRBD1. This CDR3 comprises 12 residues. Germline trimming cut 5 bases from V and 9 bases from J; bases unmatched to any gene: 3. The germline V gene has CDR1 SGHAT and CDR2 FQNNGV. The CDR3 sequence: CASSHRGRELFF. DNA for the CDR3: TGTGCCAGCAGCCATAGGGGGCGGGAGCTGTTTTTT.